This TCR beta chain was sequenced during a study of identical twins. The study, taken as a whole, reports: Partly confounded zero-insertion analyses could result from invariant MAIT and iNKT cells. Compared with unrelated sharing, twin-shared out-of-frame alpha sequences had more low-probability sequences. Abundant beta clonotypes from cord blood had fewer insertions, unlike memory repertoires, which showed none. Models underestimated TCR alpha sharing (out-of-frame) in monozygotic twins.

This clonotype was seen many times. Its antigen is not known. The CDR3 runs 15 residues. Trimming at V came to 5 bases and at J to 7 bases, leaving 6 bases not matched to a gene. MiXCR, run by TCRdb on the 5' RACE reads, gives a single entry per CDR3 protein. The table lists a few hundred thousand distinct CDR3 sequences, approximately 9.1% of them singletons, with under 9.5% in the top ten. Sequenced material: naive T cells sorted from blood. The TCR originated in a woman in her 50s in good health. The rearrangement joins TRBV12-3 or TRBV12-4 to TRBJ2-1, with 12 nucleotides matching TRBD2. The CDR3 region has the DNA TGTGCCAGCAGTATGCTAGCGGGAGGGATTAATGAGCAGTTCTTC. Translation gives CASSMLAGGINEQFF.